These 11 T cell receptor beta chains were all obtained from the same sample, sequenced in a study of blood T cell repertoires in COVID-19. Profiling relied on immunoSEQ multiplex PCR, and the TCRdb table lists in-frame clones only, not all of them. The table shows about 160,000 clones, with 81% occurring only once. The sequenced sample was peripheral blood. All receptors come from a man between 60 and 70 years old with active or convalescent COVID-19.

This chain joins TRBV12-3 or TRBV12-4 and TRBJ1-6, with D tentatively TRBD1 (5 bases). CDR3 length: 12 residues. Trimming took off 3 bases at V and 10 bases at J, with 7 bases between the two ends. This CDR3 is CASSLGRSPLHF. CDR3 nucleotide sequence: TGTGCCAGCAGTTTGGGGCGGTCACCCCTCCACTTT.

V gene TRBV19 combines with J gene TRBJ2-1; TRBD2 is a possible D gene (6 bases). The CDR3 runs 17 residues. Trimming left V 6 bases short and J 4 bases short, with 22 bases between. Germline assignment: CDR1 LNHDA and CDR2 SQIVND (reference sequence). CDR3 nucleotides: TGTGCCAGTAGAAAGGCGTCTACCGGGACTTATTACAATGAGCAGTTCTTC. Translation gives CASRKASTGTYYNEQFF.

This clone was seen a few times. For the CDR3, the DNA is TGTGCCAGCAGTCCAGGGGCCTTAAGCAATCAGCCCCAGCATTTT. Translation: CASSPGALSNQPQHF. The chain is built from TRBV28 and TRBJ1-5, with D possibly matching TRBD1 (6 bases). Germline values: CDR1 MDHEN, CDR2 SYDVKM. V dropped 5 bases and J dropped 1 base, with 12 bases sitting between them. This CDR3 region has 15 residues.

Remarks on this clone: Likely a read error: the CDR3 ends without its conserved phenylalanine or tryptophan. The limits of the CDR3 on the DNA are not certain, so only TCRdb's listed CDR3 is given. V is TRBV5-6 and J is TRBJ2-7; the D call in the table, TRBD1, was not verified against the DNA. With termini counted, the CDR3 has 12 amino acids. The germline V gene encodes CDR1 SGHDT and CDR2 YYEEEE. The CDR3 region is CASSFDRGLPYL.

The chain uses TRBV7-9 and TRBJ1-3; 7 nucleotides line up with TRBD1. The germline gives CDR1 SEHNR, CDR2 FQNEAQ (reference sequence). J was trimmed by 4 bases and V by 4 bases; bases with no gene match: 4. This CDR3 is built from 14 residues. The CDR3 nucleotides are TGTGCCAGCAGCTCGACAGGGTCGGGAAACACCATATATTTT. Its translation: CASSSTGSGNTIYF.

The V gene is TRBV27, the J gene TRBJ2-5; TRBD1 aligns across 8 bases. Trimming took 5 bases from V and 5 from J; bases not matched to a gene: 7. This CDR3 has 14 residues. CDR1 MNHEY and CDR2 SMNVEV come from the germline V gene (reference sequence). In DNA form, the CDR3 reads TGTGCCAGCAGTCGGACAGGGTTGTTGGAGACCCAGTACTTC. As protein: CASSRTGLLETQYF.

This clone was seen a single time. The chain employs TRBV5-1 and TRBJ1-1; unclear D gene. V dropped 3 bases and J dropped 1 base, with 10 bases sitting between them. CDR3 length: 14 amino acids. Germline V gene data show CDR1 as SGHRS and CDR2 as YFSETQ. The DNA of the CDR3 is TGCGCCAGCAGCTCGAAGCCGGGGAACACTGAAGCTTTCTTT. It encodes CASSSKPGNTEAFF.

This clone was recorded only once. The V gene is TRBV6-4, the J gene TRBJ2-1; 11 bases agree with TRBD2. The CDR3 consists of 13 residues. Per the germline V gene, CDR1 is MRHNA and CDR2 is SNTAGT. The trim removed 5 bases at V and 8 bases at J, leaving 2 bases unmatched. The DNA for the CDR3 is TGTGCCAGCAGTTTTAGCGGGGGGGATGAGCAGTTCTTC. Protein sequence: CASSFSGGDEQFF.

The V and J genes are TRBV28 and TRBJ1-2; possibly TRBD1 for D (6 bases). Germline V gene data show CDR1 as MDHEN and CDR2 as SYDVKM. Between the trimmed V and J ends, which lost 2 bases and 8 bases, there was a span of 18 bases. The CDR3 covers 15 residues. CDR3 in DNA: TGTGCCAGCAGTTTAGGGGAGACAGGCCCGTTCGGCTACACCTTC. Amino acids: CASSLGETGPFGYTF.

The CDR3 nucleotides read TGTGCCAGCAGTTACGAGGGAGCGGGCACTGAAGCTTTCTTT. It encodes CASSYEGAGTEAFF. The V call is TRBV6-5, the J call TRBJ1-1; D uncertain. V gave up 2 bases and J gave up 4 bases, with 11 bases separating them. Germline CDR1 MNHEY, CDR2 SVGAGI. This CDR3 has 14 amino acids.

The gene calls are TRBV18 and TRBJ1-2; TRBD1 agrees at 9 bases. The CDR3 has 15 residues. From germline, CDR1 is KGHSH and CDR2 LQKENI. Trimming at V came to 2 bases and at J to 2 bases, leaving 3 bases not matched to a gene. CDR3: CASSPRQGENYGYTF. The DNA of the CDR3 is TGTGCCAGCTCACCAAGACAGGGGGAGAACTATGGCTACACCTTC. Full variable domain (outside the CDR3, taken from reference TRBV18 and TRBJ1-2): NAGVMQNPRHLVRRRGQEARLRCSPMKGHSHVYWYRQLPEEGLKFMVYLQKENIIDESGMPKERFSAEFPKEGPSILRIQQVVRGDSAAYFCASSPRQGENYGYTFGSGTRLTVV.